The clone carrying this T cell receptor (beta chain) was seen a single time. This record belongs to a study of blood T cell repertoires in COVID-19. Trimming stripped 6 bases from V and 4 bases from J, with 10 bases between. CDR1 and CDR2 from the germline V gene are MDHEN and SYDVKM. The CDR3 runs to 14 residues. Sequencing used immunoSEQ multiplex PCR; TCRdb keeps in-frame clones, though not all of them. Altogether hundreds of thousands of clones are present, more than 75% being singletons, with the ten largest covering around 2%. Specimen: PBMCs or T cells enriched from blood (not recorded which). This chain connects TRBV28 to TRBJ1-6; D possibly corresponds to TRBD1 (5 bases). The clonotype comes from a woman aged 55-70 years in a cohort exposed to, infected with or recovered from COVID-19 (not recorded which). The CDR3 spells CASRGGVYNSPLHF. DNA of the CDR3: TGTGCCAGCAGGGGAGGGGTTTATAATTCACCCCTCCACTTT. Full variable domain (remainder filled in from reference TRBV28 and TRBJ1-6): DVKVTQSSRYLVKRTGEKVFLECVQDMDHENMFWYRQDPGLGLRLIYFSYDVKMKEKGDIPEGYSVSREKKERFSLILESASTNQTSMYLCASRGGVYNSPLHFGNGTRLTVT.